This T cell receptor (beta chain) is from a study of T-cell reconstitution after alpha-beta-depleted transplantation in children (dated by TCRdb to the mid-2010s). At the level of the whole study: Using TCR repertoire profiling, the study quantitatively followed how T-cell immune reconstitution unfolded in children after TCRalphabeta/CD19-depleted allogeneic hematopoietic cell transplantation.

Library generation was performed with PCR. TCRdb names Illumina HiSeq 2500 as the instrument used. TCR libraries were prepared with molecular barcoding, using unique molecular identifiers to normalize TCRbeta repertoire quantification. The public sequencing data were trimmed at Q25 with fastp and processed into clonotypes with MiXCR by TCRdb, which kept only in-frame beta chains. Rows matching on CDR3 protein sequence are summarized as one entry with the most common DNA and genes. This sample comprises more than 400,000 distinct CDR3 sequences, roughly two fifths of them detected only once. The top ten hold roughly 27% of the sample. This clonotype was seen only a few times. No antigen is known for it. No quality values exist for individual bases; no much larger clone is one base distant. The investigation overall reported the following: In some patients, the high TCRbeta diversity seen at day 60 was put down to recipient T cells and intrathymic progenitors that had survived conditioning. Over subsequent months, a decline in hyperexpanded clone frequencies was noted, and after one year, T-cell counts and TCRbeta diversity were mostly ascribed to newly produced T cells. The apparently early recovery of alphabetaT-cell counts about two months after transplant reportedly depended on only several hundred rapidly expanded clones that came from non-depleted graft cells.

Trimming takes 1 base from V and 1 base from J, and the germline ends sit 14 bases apart. CDR1 and CDR2, per the germline V gene, are MGHRA and YSYEKL. The CDR3 spans 18 residues, from the cysteine through the phenylalanine. Only the CDR3 part of the read is kept: 54 bases, read in frame from the first base. In the paper's terms, the treatment or condition label means: allogeneic hematopoietic cell transplantation with graft depleted of TCRalphabeta T cells and CD19 B cells. Transplant recipients were children who received TCRalphabeta/CD19-depleted allogeneic hematopoietic cell grafts. This material consisted of PBMCs, taken before TCRalphabeta/CD19-depleted stem cell transplant. The chain uses TRBV4-1 and TRBJ2-6; the D call is possibly TRBD1 or TRBD2, each sharing 6 bases. The TCR sequence derives from a girl aged 2 to 10 with aplastic anemia, due to receive a stem cell transplant. The DNA reads as follows: TGCGCCAGCAGCCAAGGGGGTTTAGGGGGGTCTGGGGCCAACGTCCTGACTTTC. This yields the protein CASSQGGLGGSGANVLTF.